This T cell receptor (beta chain) was profiled in a study of cytomegalovirus exposure and HLA in healthy donors (dated by TCRdb to 2017 to 2019). Concerning the study at large: In an earlier analysis of about 560 of the donors, 276 Gb of sequence data and roughly 100 million unique TCR beta sequences from 150 million to 200 million T cells were reported. Among under 450 genotyped donors of the cohort, an average of around 240,000 unique TCR beta nucleotide sequences were sequenced per donor, 15% to 20% of them non-productive. In the later analysis, no new phenotypic data were used to find candidate immune exposures; instead, reliance was placed on TCR beta sequences and their occurrence across donors. The study profiled the T cell repertoires of 666 subjects by immunosequencing and related them to cytomegalovirus serostatus. Every discovery cohort repertoire had been produced on one sequencing platform. Class I and class II HLA loci were covered by the typing at four-digit resolution. An earlier analysis of 587 of the donors used high-throughput TCR beta sequencing to judge whether each TCR beta V gene segment behaved as functional or pseudogenic. Donor age, sex, ethnicity and CMV serostatus were compiled together with the repertoire data. Because of strong linkage in the cohort, roughly five DR-DQ haplotypes were treated as single units for association and clustering. The study aimed to test whether signatures of past pathogen exposure could be identified by cataloging public T cell receptors. Typing coverage varied by locus: about 620-630 donors for A, B, C, DRB1 and DQB1; under 550 for DQA1; about 600 for DPA1; approximately 470 for DPB1. Of the roughly 400 genotyped donors, approximately 81% were placed in the genetic ancestry cluster associated with self-reported Caucasian donors. In a later genetic analysis, genome-wide SNP genotypes for about 55% of the roughly 670 donors were used, and that subset was treated as a discovery cohort. Approximately 300 gigabases of sequencing data and 70 million to 100 million unique TCR sequences were included in an early release covering about 600 HLA-typed donors. High-throughput TCR immunosequencing, statistical association of individual TCRs with disease status, and machine learning were combined to predict cytomegalovirus infection status. Besides the first cohort of approximately 670 subjects, a separate validation cohort made up of roughly 120 different subjects was used. A later analysis re-examined previously published TCR beta repertoires from roughly 650 donors and added high-resolution HLA genotyping to investigate patterns of TCR occurrence.

Study-level results and caveats: In this cohort, only TCR beta chains were sequenced, and detectable features were limited by the absence of alpha or paired-chain data. The study gave a list of 150 to 200 TCR beta chains associated with cytomegalovirus. For the cohort, immune exposure information was limited to CMV serostatus. A cluster of highly shared sequence variants was judged likely to be a technical artifact of the sequencing pipeline. The classifier was reported to diagnose cytomegalovirus status with high specificity and sensitivity in both the original cohort and the validation cohort. A few of the identified cytomegalovirus-associated TCR beta chains were confirmed in vitro to be specific for cytomegalovirus antigens. HLA typing was unavailable for some donors at each locus, so association tests used only the typed subset. In a later genetic analysis, fewer N-insertions in productive TCRs were reported among donors in an Asian-associated ancestry cluster than the roughly 700-donor mean. According to a later analysis, parvovirus B19, influenza, CMV and Epstein-Barr virus appeared linked to several top co-occurrence clusters. In a later analysis, around 17,000 TCR beta sequences were associated with specific HLA alleles at a false discovery rate of 0.05. V-gene and J-gene trimming of TCR beta chains was associated with a missense DCLRE1C variant in a later genetic analysis, and the association was replicated in an independent cohort. The presence/absence analyses assumed that sequencing depth was roughly uniform across donors, and that assumption may not be true. The authors suggested that the approach could potentially be generalized to other disease states and immunological phenotypes. In a later analysis, the rate of TCR association differed among HLA loci, with DRB1 alleles having the most associated TCRs and HLA-C alleles having the fewest. While some public TCRs were present in many individuals, most TCR sequences turned up only very rarely across donors. A further reported finding was that TCR beta sequences accurately predicted the HLA-A and HLA-B alleles for most subjects in the first cohort. An earlier analysis of approximately 570 of the donors showed that most TCR beta V segments appeared in productive rearrangements either about 87% or about 30% of the time, which broadly matched IMGT annotations. According to a later analysis, most CMV-associated TCR beta chains appeared to be HLA-restricted, and the HLA associations seemed to be driven largely by CMV exposure. Correlated functional status among segregating V segments might be attributable to linkage disequilibrium, but an unknown experimental factor could not be ruled out. When HLA alleles, especially DR and DQ, strongly co-occurred, attributing TCR associations to individual alleles was difficult. A later analysis found that HLA-associated TCR beta chains were more clonally expanded and had lower generation probabilities than equally common non-associated chains. Approximately 18 rarely observed V segments, including chromosome 9 orphons, were excluded from the earlier analysis of several hundred of the donors because counts were too low. Because the 87-base-pair reads could not distinguish some IMGT-functional V segments, including TRBV6-2 and TRBV6-3, those segments were excluded.

The CDR3 has 15 amino acids, counting the end cysteine and phenylalanine. Only the CDR3 region is kept as DNA, spanning 45 bases read in frame from base 1. CDR1 SGHNT and CDR2 YYREEE are derived from the germline V gene (reference sequence). V is cut by 4 bases and J by 3 bases, and the space between the germline ends is 13 bases. In total, fewer than 750 healthy bone marrow donors made up the cohort. Cohort members were all nominally healthy when sampled, although unrecorded immune exposures were likely present. The donor was CMV seropositive and was included in the group of 290 or so seropositive cohort members. Each donor provided a peripheral blood sample, and peripheral blood mononuclear cells were used for TCR beta sequencing. The Qiagen DNeasy Blood Extraction Kit was used to extract genomic DNA from the blood cell samples. The library was generated by the immunoSEQ multiplex PCR assay. For the multiplex PCR, a mixture combining 60 forward primers for TCR Vbeta segments and 13 reverse primers for TCR Jbeta segments was used. A multiplex PCR assay on genomic DNA amplified the CDR3 region of rearranged TCR beta genes. The Illumina HiSeq System was used to sequence the amplified TCR beta libraries as 87-base-pair reads. On the authors' methods: Across the 670 or so repertoires, a later analysis counted about 81 million unique TCR beta chains, about 10 million of which were shared by at least two donors. A nearest-neighbor algorithm error-corrected the raw reads and collapsed the reads into unique sequences, merging closely related sequences to remove PCR and sequencing errors. Alignment of CDR3 sequences to IMGT reference sequences was used to assign V, D and J gene segments. For a sequence to be retained, a match of at least six nucleotides was required to both a V gene segment and a J gene segment. Rearrangements were classified as productive when the CDR3 lacked stop codons and remained in frame with V and J, and all other rearrangements were classified as non-productive. Following IMGT convention, CDR3 was defined as the stretch from the second conserved V-encoded cysteine to the conserved J-encoded phenylalanine. Sequences without an unambiguous match to a single V gene segment were excluded from the earlier analysis of about 640 of the donors. In an earlier analysis of several hundred of the donors, V segments were called functional above 56.7% productive rearrangements and were called segregating when the between-donor standard deviation exceeded 5%. A statistical classification framework was developed to diagnose cytomegalovirus status using the catalog of TCR beta chain sequences. V and J gene assignment, in a later analysis, came from comparing TCR nucleotide sequences with IMGT/GENE-DB human TR gene sequences. The TCRdist pipeline was used in a later analysis to assign CDR3 sequences and most-parsimonious VDJ recombination scenarios. A later analysis defined each TCR beta chain by its CDR3 amino acid sequence plus V-gene family, and excluded reads lacking a unique V-gene family. To address suspected cross-contamination and a sequencing artifact, a later analysis removed some 620 highly shared, low-generation-probability nucleotide sequences. In a later analysis, a clonal expansion index for each public chain was calculated from normalized within-repertoire ranks of inferred template counts. In a later analysis, generation probabilities were computed using a VDJ recombination model fitted to out-of-frame rearrangements, and the results were checked against IGoR. Hypergeometric tests were used in a later analysis to score TCR-TCR, TCR-HLA and TCR-CMV co-occurrence, with a repertoire-size bias correction applied to the TCR pairs. A later analysis estimated false discovery rates by permuting HLA or CMV assignments 20 times. In a later analysis, co-occurring TCRs were grouped using DBSCAN, and TCRdist sequence similarity was added for clustering within HLA-allele-positive subsets. Repertoires with fewer than 30,000 or more than 120,000 public chains, plus five repertoires with anomalous nucleotide sharing, were excluded from co-occurrence clustering. As stored in TCRdb, this immuneACCESS dataset retains in-frame rearrangements with V and J assigned. A fraction of the clones does not appear; measured against another copy, unresolved V genes explain less than half of the discrepancy, and the remainder lacks a known reason. Clone size and V and J calls were adopted from that table, with D and trimming inferred from the DNA. In this sample the table shows some 150,000 clones, around four fifths of which occur a single time. About 10% of the sample is in the top ten clones.

A remark on this clone: No antigen is known for it. Nothing much larger sits one base from this clone, and base qualities are not available.

Sequenced input: PBMCs. The receptor comes from a man between 45 and 60 years old in good health and CMV-seropositive. This sequence uses TRBV5-4 and TRBJ2-2; the D gene is not confidently resolved. CDR3 loop: CASSKPVGDTGELFF. The sequenced DNA: TGTGCCAGCAGCAAACCTGTGGGCGACACCGGGGAGCTGTTTTTT.